One sample yielded the 20 T cell receptor beta chains listed below, sequenced in a study of T cells in women clearing cervical HPV infection. Data came from immunoSEQ multiplex PCR; TCRdb stores just in-frame clones and leaves some out. This sample's table has around 19,000 clones. The sequenced sample consisted of blood buffy coat. The source is a woman between 18 and 70 years old with a cervical HPV16 infection that either progressed to CIN3+ or cleared (not recorded which).

The DNA read from the CDR3 is TGTGCCAGCAGCTCCCAACTGTCCAACAATCAGCCC. Translated: CASSSQLSNNQP. The complete CDR3 reads CASSSQLSNNQPQHF. This chain connects TRBV7-9 to TRBJ1-5; no clear D. The read gets to within 3 residues of the CDR3 end, and the germline J gene fills in the rest. Trimming took 4 bases from V and 3 from J, leaving 13 bases between them. Germline values: CDR1 SEHNR, CDR2 FQNEAQ (reference sequence). The CDR3 extends over 15 amino acids.

In the case of this clone: The CDR3 end is not reached by the read, which stops 3 residues before it; the germline J gene fills it in. The chain combines TRBV19 with TRBJ2-4; possibly TRBD1 for D (6 bases). Looked up from germline, CDR1 is LNHDA and CDR2 is SQIVND (reference sequence). The CDR3 runs 14 residues. The CDR3 spells CASDRSGSNQPQYF. The covered CDR3 bases are TGTGCCAGCGACAGGTCTGGGAGCAATCAGCCT.

Concerning this clone: The read is 3 residues too short to cover the CDR3 end, so that end is filled in from the germline J gene. This chain joins TRBV19 and TRBJ1-2; D is unclear. The CDR3 length is 12 residues. Germline V gene sequence: CDR1 LNHDA, CDR2 SQIVND (reference sequence). The V end lost 5 bases, the J end lost 3 bases, and 7 bases lay between the germline ends. Incomplete CDR3 DNA: TGTGCCAGTAGTCCCCAGGACTATGGC. It yields the protein CASSPQDYG. The CDR3 in full is CASSPQDYGYTF.

A note on this clone: From the germline J gene comes the end of the CDR3, since the read stops 3 residues before it. V usage is TRBV20-1 and J usage is TRBJ2-5, with D maybe TRBD2 (5 bases). V was clipped by 6 bases and J by 0 bases, with 8 bases between them. The CDR3 has 12 amino acids. Looked up from germline, CDR1 is DFQATT and CDR2 is SNEGSKA (reference sequence). CDR3 sequence: CSAGENQETQYF. Partial CDR3 DNA: TGCAGTGCCGGGGAAAACCAAGAGACC.

Worth noting for this clone: The read ends 3 residues shy of where the CDR3 ends; the end is completed using the germline J gene. The chain recombines TRBV6-1 with TRBJ2-2; tentative D call: TRBD2 (7 bases). Germline CDR1 is MNHNS and CDR2 is SASEGT. CDR3 length: 16 residues. CDR3 sequence reads: CASSDRGAQDNSPLFF. CDR3 DNA (partial): TGTGCCAGCAGTGATCGGGGGGCGCAGGATAATTCACCG.

For this clone: The read terminates 3 residues ahead of where the CDR3 ends, so the germline J gene completes it. This chain links TRBV30 with TRBJ2-5; D may be TRBD1 (6 bases). Trimming shortened V by 5 bases and J by 1 base, and 17 bases separated the two germline ends. Germline assignment: CDR1 GTSNPN and CDR2 SVGIG (reference sequence). This CDR3 comprises 15 residues. The CDR3 bases that were read are TGTGCCTGGCTAAAAAAACAGGGTCCCCAAGAGACC. It encodes CAWLKKQGPQET. The entire CDR3 reads CAWLKKQGPQETQYF. Full variable domain (missing parts from reference TRBV30 and TRBJ2-5): SQTIHQWPATLVQPVGSPLSLECTVEGTSNPNLYWYRQAAGRGLQLLFYSVGIGQISSEVPQNLSASRPQDRQFILSSKKLLLSDSGFYLCAWLKKQGPQETQYFGPGTRLLVL.

For this clone: The observed sequence ends 3 residues before the CDR3 terminus, with the missing tail filled in from the germline J gene. The chain joins TRBV12-3 or TRBV12-4 to TRBJ2-7; D perhaps matches TRBD2 (6 bases). The CDR3 has 14 amino acids. The ends were cut back, 3 bases at V and 0 bases at J, with 9 bases in the middle. The CDR3 here is CASSFGGASYEQYF. CDR3 DNA (partial): TGTGCCAGCAGTTTTGGAGGGGCCTCCTACGAG.

To note about this clone: With the read ending 3 residues before the CDR3 end, the germline J gene is used to fill in that end. The chain joins TRBV30 to TRBJ2-3; TRBD1 matches 11 bases. The germline CDR1 and CDR2 sequences are GTSNPN and SVGIG (reference sequence). This CDR3 has 15 residues. The CDR3 sequence is CAWGAGQGVQETQYF. CDR3 bases read: TGTGCCTGGGGGGCGGGACAGGGGGTCCAAGAGACG.

About this clone: The CDR3 end falls 3 residues outside the read, so it is completed with the germline J gene. The chain carries TRBV18 and TRBJ2-2; tentatively, D is TRBD1 (5 bases). The CDR3 covers 16 residues. Deletions cut 3 bases from V and 1 base from J, with 12 bases between. Germline V gives CDR1 KGHSH, CDR2 LQKENI. CDR3 bases read: TGTGCCAGCTCACCGCGTAGTGACAGGAACACCGGGGAG. Translated: CASSPRSDRNTGE. The whole CDR3 protein reads CASSPRSDRNTGELFF.

The CDR3 protein is CASSQDEGADYGYTF. The DNA read from the CDR3 is TGTGCCAGCAGCCAAGATGAGGGAGCGGACTATGGC. This chain joins TRBV4-2 and TRBJ1-2; no clear D gene. The read ends 3 residues shy of where the CDR3 ends; the end is completed using the germline J gene. Trimming took off 0 bases at V and 3 bases at J, with 11 bases between the two ends. The CDR3 spans 15 residues. Per the germline V gene, CDR1 is LGHNA and CDR2 is YNFKEQ.

Points on this clone: The read halts 3 residues ahead of the CDR3 end, with the missing end drawn from the germline J gene. V usage is TRBV5-1 and J usage is TRBJ2-7; D is possibly TRBD1 (6 bases). V lost 3 bases to trimming and J lost 5 bases, with 15 bases between them. This CDR3 spans 14 amino acids. In germline, CDR1 is SGHRS, CDR2 YFSETQ. CDR3 loop: CASSWNRESNEQYF. CDR3 bases read: TGCGCCAGCAGCTGGAACAGGGAAAGCAACGAG. Based on the CDR3 plus reference TRBV5-1 and TRBJ2-7, the full variable domain is KAGVTQTPRYLIKTRGQQVTLSCSPISGHRSVSWYQQTPGQGLQFLFEYFSETQRNKGNFPGRFSGRQFSNSRSEMNVSTLELGDSALYLCASSWNRESNEQYFGPGTRLTVT.

Remarks on this clone: The read gets to within 3 residues of the CDR3 end, and the germline J gene fills in the rest. The J gene is TRBJ2-5, the V gene TRBV4-2; 9 bases are shared with TRBD2. This CDR3 region has 14 residues. Losses at the gene ends were 0 bases for V and 5 bases for J; bases not matched to a gene: 1. CDR1 is LGHNA, CDR2 YNFKEQ, per germline. The CDR3 reads CASSQERGGETQYF. The covered CDR3 bases are TGTGCCAGCAGCCAAGAGCGGGGGGGGGAGACC.

A note on this clone: From the germline J gene comes the end of the CDR3, since the read stops 3 residues before it. V gene TRBV18 combines with J gene TRBJ2-4; D is perhaps TRBD1 (5 bases). Looked up from germline, CDR1 is KGHSH and CDR2 is LQKENI. The CDR3 has 15 residues. This CDR3 is CASSPSTVSNYGQYF. The sequenced CDR3 bases are TGTGCCAGCTCACCATCGACAGTGTCTAACTATGGT. Full variable domain (missing parts from reference TRBV18 and TRBJ2-4): NAGVMQNPRHLVRRRGQEARLRCSPMKGHSHVYWYRQLPEEGLKFMVYLQKENIIDESGMPKERFSAEFPKEGPSILRIQQVVRGDSAAYFCASSPSTVSNYGQYFGAGTRLSVL.

CDR3 bases read: TGTGCCAGCAGCTTGGATCCTACCCCGGGGTACAATGAG. The encoded protein is CASSLDPTPGYNE. The whole CDR3 protein reads CASSLDPTPGYNEQFF. J is TRBJ2-1 and V is TRBV5-4, with a tentative D call TRBD2 (5 bases). Read sequence stops 3 residues before the CDR3 end, and the germline J gene provides the missing end. The length of the CDR3 is 16 residues. The V end was cut by 0 bases, the J end by 4 bases, with 14 bases between. Germline CDR1 reads SGHNT; CDR2 reads YYREEE (reference sequence).

As to this clone: The read ends 3 residues shy of where the CDR3 ends; the end is completed using the germline J gene. The rearrangement joins TRBV5-1 to TRBJ2-7; TRBD1 agrees at 9 bases. CDR1 is SGHRS, CDR2 YFSETQ, per germline. The ends lost 7 bases at V and 2 bases at J; junction bases unmatched: 7. The CDR3 contains 14 residues. The sequenced CDR3 bases are TGCGCCAGCGGAACGGGACAGGGAACCTACGAG. Its translation: CASGTGQGTYE. In full, the CDR3 is CASGTGQGTYEQYF. Complete variable domain (other parts from reference TRBV5-1 and TRBJ2-7): KAGVTQTPRYLIKTRGQQVTLSCSPISGHRSVSWYQQTPGQGLQFLFEYFSETQRNKGNFPGRFSGRQFSNSRSEMNVSTLELGDSALYLCASGTGQGTYEQYFGPGTRLTVT.

With respect to this clone: The read gets to within 3 residues of the CDR3 end, and the germline J gene fills in the rest. This chain joins TRBV7-6 and TRBJ2-2; TRBD1 agrees at 9 bases. Germline loops: CDR1 SGHVS, CDR2 FNYEAQ. This CDR3 is 14 amino acids long. The CDR3 loop is CASSPGTGNEKLFF. The CDR3 bases that were read are TGTGCCAGCAGCCCCGGGACAGGGAATGAAAAG.

Concerning this clone itself: Read coverage stops 3 residues before the CDR3 terminus; the germline J gene supplies the remainder. V and J are TRBV20-1 and TRBJ1-3, with 9 bases aligning to TRBD1. CDR1 and CDR2 (germline): DFQATT, SNEGSKA (reference sequence). This CDR3 has 16 residues. The V gene end was trimmed by 3 bases and the J gene end by 3 bases; junction bases not matched to a gene: 9. CDR3 bases read: TGCAGTGCTAGGGCAGCCGACAGGGGGTTTGGAAACACC. This encodes CSARAADRGFGNT. The whole CDR3 is CSARAADRGFGNTIYF.

Concerning this clone: The read is 3 residues too short to cover the CDR3 end, so that end is filled in from the germline J gene. V gene TRBV5-6 combines with J gene TRBJ2-5, with 7 bases aligning to TRBD2. V trimming: 1 base; J trimming: 5 bases; junction bases outside the gene matches: 8. The CDR3 extends over 15 amino acids. The germline V gene has CDR1 SGHDT and CDR2 YYEEEE. CDR3 sequence: CASSLSSSGVETQYF. CDR3 bases read: TGTGCCAGCAGCTTGTCGTCCAGCGGGGTCGAGACC.

In regard to this clone: The observed sequence ends 3 residues before the CDR3 terminus, with the missing tail filled in from the germline J gene. The V call is TRBV18, the J call TRBJ2-5; 7 nucleotides match TRBD1. The germline V gene encodes CDR1 KGHSH and CDR2 LQKENI. Trimming removed 3 bases from V and 2 bases from J; junction bases left unmatched: 6. The CDR3 is 15 residues long. The CDR3 protein is CASSPSPGQQETQYF. The sequenced part of the CDR3 DNA is TGTGCCAGCTCACCCAGCCCGGGACAGCAAGAGACC.

Concerning this clone itself: The read comes to an end 3 residues before the CDR3 does, leaving the germline J gene to fill in the end. V is TRBV20-1 and J is TRBJ2-3; possibly TRBD2 for D (6 bases). There are 17 residues in the CDR3. V was trimmed by 0 bases and J by 2 bases, leaving 18 bases between them. Germline CDR1 is DFQATT and CDR2 is SNEGSKA (reference sequence). CDR3 region: CSARDPGVRVATDTQYF. The sequenced part of the CDR3 DNA is TGCAGTGCTAGAGACCCGGGGGTGAGGGTTGCCACAGATACG.